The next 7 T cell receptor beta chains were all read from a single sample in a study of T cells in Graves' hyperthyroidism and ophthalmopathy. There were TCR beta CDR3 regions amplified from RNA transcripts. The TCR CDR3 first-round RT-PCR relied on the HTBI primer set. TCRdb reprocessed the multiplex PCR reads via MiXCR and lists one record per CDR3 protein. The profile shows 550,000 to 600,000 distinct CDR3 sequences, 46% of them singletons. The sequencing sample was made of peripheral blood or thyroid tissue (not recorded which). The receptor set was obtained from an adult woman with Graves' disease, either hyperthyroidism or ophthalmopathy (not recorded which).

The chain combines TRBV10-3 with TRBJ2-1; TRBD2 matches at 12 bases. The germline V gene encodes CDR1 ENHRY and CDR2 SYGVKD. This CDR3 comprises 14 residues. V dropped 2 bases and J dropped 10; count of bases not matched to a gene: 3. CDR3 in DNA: TGTGCCATCAGTGAGGGACTAGCGGGACGAGAGCAGTTCTTC. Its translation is CAISEGLAGREQFF.

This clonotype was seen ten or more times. The CDR3 sequence is CASSPRGVNTEAFF. The CDR3, as DNA: TGTGCCAGCAGCCCCCGCGGCGTGAACACTGAAGCTTTCTTT. V and J are TRBV9 and TRBJ1-1; unclear D gene. Trimming removed 4 bases from V and 0 bases from J, with 10 bases in between. CDR3 size: 14 residues. Per the germline V gene, CDR1 is SGDLS and CDR2 is YYNGEE.

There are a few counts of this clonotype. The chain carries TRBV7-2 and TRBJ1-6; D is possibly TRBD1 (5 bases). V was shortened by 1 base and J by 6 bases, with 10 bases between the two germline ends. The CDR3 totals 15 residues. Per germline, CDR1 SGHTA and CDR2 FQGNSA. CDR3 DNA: TGTGCCAGCAGCTTAGTGGCCCAGGGTAATTCACCCCTCCACTTT. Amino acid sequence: CASSLVAQGNSPLHF.

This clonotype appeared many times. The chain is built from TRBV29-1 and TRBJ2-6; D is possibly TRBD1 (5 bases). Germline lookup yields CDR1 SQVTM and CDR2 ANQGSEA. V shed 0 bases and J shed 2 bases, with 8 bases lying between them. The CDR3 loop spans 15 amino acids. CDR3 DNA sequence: TGCAGCGTTGAAGATCAAGGGGCTGGGGCCAACGTCCTGACTTTC. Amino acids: CSVEDQGAGANVLTF.

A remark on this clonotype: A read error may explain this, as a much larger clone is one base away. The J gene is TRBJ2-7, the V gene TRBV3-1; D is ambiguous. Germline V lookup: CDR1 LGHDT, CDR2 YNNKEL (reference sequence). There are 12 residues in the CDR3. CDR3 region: CGSSQEGSEQYF. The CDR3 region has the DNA TGTGGCAGCAGCCAAGAAGGAAGCGAGCAGTACTTC.

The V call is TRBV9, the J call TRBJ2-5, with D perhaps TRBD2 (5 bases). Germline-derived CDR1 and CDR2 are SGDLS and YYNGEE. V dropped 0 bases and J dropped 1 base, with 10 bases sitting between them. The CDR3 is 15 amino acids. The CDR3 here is CASSVDSGSQETQYF. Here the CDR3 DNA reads TGTGCCAGCAGCGTAGACAGCGGAAGCCAAGAGACCCAGTACTTC.

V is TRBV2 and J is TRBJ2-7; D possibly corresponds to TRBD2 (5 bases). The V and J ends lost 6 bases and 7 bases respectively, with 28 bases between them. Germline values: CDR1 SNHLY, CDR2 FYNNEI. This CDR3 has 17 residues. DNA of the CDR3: TGTGCCAGCAGCCCAGCCCGAGACGGGGTAGACACCGGGGAGCAGTACTTC. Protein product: CASSPARDGVDTGEQYF.